The text below deals with one T cell receptor (beta chain). Some clones are missing from TCRdb's copy, which holds only in-frame ones; the method was immunoSEQ multiplex PCR. The sample holds some 700,000 clones, over 80% seen once. Germline assignment: CDR1 MNHEY and CDR2 SVGAGI. The CDR3 consists of 16 residues. V lost 4 bases to trimming and J lost 2 bases; unmatched junction nucleotides: 10. The data are from a study of blood T cell repertoires in COVID-19. Study-wide background: COVID-19 samples from acute and convalescent phases originated in the United States, Italy and Spain.

The sequence was collected from a woman aged 18-29 years with acute or convalescent COVID-19. The sample consisted of peripheral blood. The rearrangement uses TRBV6-5 and TRBJ2-7, with TRBD2 identical over 8 bases. This chain's CDR3 is CASSSSGGAFPYEQYF. In DNA form, the CDR3 reads TGTGCCAGCAGTTCCTCGGGGGGGGCTTTTCCCTACGAGCAGTACTTC.